This T cell receptor beta chain was recorded in a study of cytomegalovirus exposure and HLA in healthy donors. On this clone: The antigen is undetermined.

Whole-study findings and limits: A highly shared variant cluster was judged a likely technical artifact. Later on, an analysis found that several of the most significant clusters appeared to be linked to common viral pathogens, which included parvovirus B19.

Trimming pared 0 bases from V and 2 bases from J, leaving 6 bases between. CDR1 SGHRS and CDR2 YFSETQ come from the germline V gene. The CDR3 runs 14 residues. PCR primers comprised 60 Vbeta and 13 Jbeta primers. Libraries were prepared by immunoSEQ multiplex PCR; TCRdb keeps only in-frame clonotypes and omits some of them. The sample has some 100,000 clones; about four fifths are singletons. The origin of this receptor is a female donor in good health and CMV-seropositive. What was sequenced was PBMCs. The chain has TRBV5-1 and TRBJ2-1; D may be TRBD1 (6 bases). The CDR3 sequence is CASSLDRAYNEQFF. Written as DNA, the CDR3 is TGCGCCAGCAGCTTGGACAGGGCCTACAATGAGCAGTTCTTC.